This T cell receptor beta chain was sequenced in a study of blood T cells in healthy people across ages. A second about 7 to 12 cycle PCR used barcoded and J-beta primers. MiXCR was run by TCRdb on the 5' RACE reads, yielding one entry per CDR3 protein. The data contain about 830,000 distinct CDR3 sequences, roughly 60% of them singletons. The sample taken for sequencing was blood. The origin of this receptor is a man younger than 40 in good health.

The CDR3, as DNA: TGTGCCCCCCCGCCAGGGCGTATTACAGATACGCAGTATTTT. This sequence encodes CAPPPGRITDTQYF. V and J are TRBV25-1 and TRBJ2-3, with D maybe TRBD1 (5 bases). Germline V gene sequence: CDR1 MGHDK, CDR2 SYGVNS. V lost 11 bases and J 3 bases, leaving 18 bases between the germline ends. This CDR3 is 14 amino acids long.